The sequence of this T cell receptor beta chain was determined in a study of T cell repertoires in cytomegalovirus infection. The sample holds many counts of this clonotype. Germline V gives CDR1 MNHNS, CDR2 SASEGT. The CDR3 consists of 14 residues. V was shortened by 6 bases and J by 1 base, with 12 bases between the two germline ends. One entry per CDR3 protein, called by TCRdb with MiXCR from the reads. The sample includes just under 300,000 distinct CDR3 sequences, around 10% seen only once; the top ten take 2.5%. Source material: PBMCs. This TCR came from a human donor in good health (CMV status not recorded). Some clones in this sample may be carry-over from other donors' samples. The chain uses TRBV6-1 and TRBJ1-1, with TRBD1 as a possible D gene (6 bases). The CDR3 sequence: CASRRGGPNTEAFF. As DNA, the CDR3 is TGTGCCAGCAGACGAGGGGGGCCGAACACTGAAGCTTTCTTT.